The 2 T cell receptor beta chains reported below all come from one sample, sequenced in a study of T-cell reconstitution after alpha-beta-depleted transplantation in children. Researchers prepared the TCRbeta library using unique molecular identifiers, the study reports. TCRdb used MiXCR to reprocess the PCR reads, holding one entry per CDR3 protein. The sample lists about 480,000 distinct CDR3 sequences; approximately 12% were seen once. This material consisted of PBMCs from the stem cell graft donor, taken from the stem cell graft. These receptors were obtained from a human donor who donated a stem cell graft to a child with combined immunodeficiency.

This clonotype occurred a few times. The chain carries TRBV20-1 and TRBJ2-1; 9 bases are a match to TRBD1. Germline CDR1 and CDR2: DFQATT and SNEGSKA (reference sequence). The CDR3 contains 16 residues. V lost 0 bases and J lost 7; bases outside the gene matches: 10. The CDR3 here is CSARDSGQGISNEQFF. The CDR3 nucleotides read TGCAGTGCTAGAGATTCGGGACAGGGAATTTCAAATGAGCAGTTCTTC.

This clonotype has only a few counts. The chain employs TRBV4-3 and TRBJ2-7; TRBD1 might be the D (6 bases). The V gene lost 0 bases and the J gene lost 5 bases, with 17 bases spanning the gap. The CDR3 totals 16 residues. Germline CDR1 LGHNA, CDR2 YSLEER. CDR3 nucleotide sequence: TGCGCCAGCAGCCAAGATGCGAACAGGGTAGGCCACGAGCAGTACTTC. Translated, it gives CASSQDANRVGHEQYF.